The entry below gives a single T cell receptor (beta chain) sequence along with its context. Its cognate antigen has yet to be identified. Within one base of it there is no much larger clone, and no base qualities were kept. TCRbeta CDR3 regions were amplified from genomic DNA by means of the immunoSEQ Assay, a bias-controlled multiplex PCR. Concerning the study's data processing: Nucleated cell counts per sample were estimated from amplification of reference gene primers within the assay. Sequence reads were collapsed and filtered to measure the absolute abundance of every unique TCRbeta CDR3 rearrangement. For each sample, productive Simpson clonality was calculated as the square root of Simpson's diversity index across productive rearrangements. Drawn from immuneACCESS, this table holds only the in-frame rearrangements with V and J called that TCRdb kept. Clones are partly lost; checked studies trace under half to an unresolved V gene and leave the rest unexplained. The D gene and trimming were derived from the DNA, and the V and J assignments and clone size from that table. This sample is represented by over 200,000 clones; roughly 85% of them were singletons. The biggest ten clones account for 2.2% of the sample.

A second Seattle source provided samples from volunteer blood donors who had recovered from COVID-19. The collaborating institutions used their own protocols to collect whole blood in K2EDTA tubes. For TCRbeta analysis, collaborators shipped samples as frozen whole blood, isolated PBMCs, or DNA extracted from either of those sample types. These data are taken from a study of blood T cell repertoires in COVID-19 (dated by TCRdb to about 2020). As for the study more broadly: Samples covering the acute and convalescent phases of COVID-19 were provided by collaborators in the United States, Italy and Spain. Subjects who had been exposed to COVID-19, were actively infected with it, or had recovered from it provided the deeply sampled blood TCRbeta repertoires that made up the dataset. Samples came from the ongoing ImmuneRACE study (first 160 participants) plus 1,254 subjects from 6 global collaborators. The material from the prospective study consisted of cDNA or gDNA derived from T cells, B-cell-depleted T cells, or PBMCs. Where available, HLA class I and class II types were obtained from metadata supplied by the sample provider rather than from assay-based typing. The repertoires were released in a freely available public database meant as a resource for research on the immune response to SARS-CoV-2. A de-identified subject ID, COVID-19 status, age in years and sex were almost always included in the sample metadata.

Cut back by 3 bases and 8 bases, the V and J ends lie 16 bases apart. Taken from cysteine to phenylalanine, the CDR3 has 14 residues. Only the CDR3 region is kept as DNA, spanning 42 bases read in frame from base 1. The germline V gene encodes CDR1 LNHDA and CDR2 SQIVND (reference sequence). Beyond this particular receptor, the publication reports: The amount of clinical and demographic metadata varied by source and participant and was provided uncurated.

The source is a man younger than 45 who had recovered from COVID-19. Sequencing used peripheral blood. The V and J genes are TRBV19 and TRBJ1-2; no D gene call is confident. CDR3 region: CASSMIGFPGGYTF. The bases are TGTGCCAGTAGTATGATCGGATTCCCGGGGGGCTACACCTTC.